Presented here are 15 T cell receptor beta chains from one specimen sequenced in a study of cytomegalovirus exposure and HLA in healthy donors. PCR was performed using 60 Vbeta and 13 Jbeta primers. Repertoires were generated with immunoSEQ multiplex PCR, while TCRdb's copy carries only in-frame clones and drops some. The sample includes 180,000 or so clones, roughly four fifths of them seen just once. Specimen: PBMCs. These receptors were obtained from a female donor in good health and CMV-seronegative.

CDR3 in amino acids: CASRTSRDRDHNEQFF. CDR3 coding DNA: TGTGCCAGCAGAACCTCCCGGGACAGGGACCACAATGAGCAGTTCTTC. The V and J genes are TRBV2 and TRBJ2-1; 9 bases are a match to TRBD1. The CDR3 spans 16 residues. Germline trimming cut 6 bases from V and 5 bases from J; bases unmatched to any gene: 11. Looked up from germline, CDR1 is SNHLY and CDR2 is FYNNEI.

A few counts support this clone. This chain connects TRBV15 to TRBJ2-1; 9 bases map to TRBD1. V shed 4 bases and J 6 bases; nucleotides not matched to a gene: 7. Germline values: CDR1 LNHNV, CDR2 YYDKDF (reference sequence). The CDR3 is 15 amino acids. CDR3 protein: CATSIPGQGANEQFF. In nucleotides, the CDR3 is TGTGCCACCAGCATCCCGGGACAGGGAGCCAATGAGCAGTTCTTC.

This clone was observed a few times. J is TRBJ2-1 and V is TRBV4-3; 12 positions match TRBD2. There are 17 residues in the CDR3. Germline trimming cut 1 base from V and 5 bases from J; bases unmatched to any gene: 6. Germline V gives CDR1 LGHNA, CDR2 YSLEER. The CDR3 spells CASSQGERTSGNNEQFF. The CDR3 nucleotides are TGCGCCAGCAGCCAAGGGGAGAGGACTAGCGGGAACAATGAGCAGTTCTTC.

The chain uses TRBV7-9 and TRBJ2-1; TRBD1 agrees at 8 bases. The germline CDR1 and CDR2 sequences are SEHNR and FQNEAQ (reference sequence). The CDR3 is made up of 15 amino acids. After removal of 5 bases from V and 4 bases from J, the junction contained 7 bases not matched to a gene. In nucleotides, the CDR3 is TGTGCCAGCAGCCCCCGGGACAGGAAATACAATGAGCAGTTCTTC. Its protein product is CASSPRDRKYNEQFF.

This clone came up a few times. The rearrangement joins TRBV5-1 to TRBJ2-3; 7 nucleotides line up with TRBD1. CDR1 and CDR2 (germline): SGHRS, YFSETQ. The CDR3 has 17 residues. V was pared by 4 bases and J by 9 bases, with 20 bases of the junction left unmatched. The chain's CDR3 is CASSRAGQDRFLGTQYF. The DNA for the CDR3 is TGCGCCAGCAGCCGAGCAGGTCAGGACAGGTTTTTAGGAACGCAGTATTTT.

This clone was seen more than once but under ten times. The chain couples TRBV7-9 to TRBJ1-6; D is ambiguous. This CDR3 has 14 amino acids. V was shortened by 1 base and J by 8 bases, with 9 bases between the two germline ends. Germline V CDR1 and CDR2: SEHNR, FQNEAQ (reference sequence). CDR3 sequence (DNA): TGTGCCAGCAGCTTAGTGGCCGGGGATTCACCCCTCCACTTT. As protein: CASSLVAGDSPLHF. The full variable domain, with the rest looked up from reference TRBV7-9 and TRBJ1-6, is DTGVSQNPRHKITKRGQNVTFRCDPISEHNRLYWYRQTLGQGPEFLTYFQNEAQLEKSRLLSDRFSAERPKGSFSTLEIQRTEQGDSAMYLCASSLVAGDSPLHFGNGTRLTVT.

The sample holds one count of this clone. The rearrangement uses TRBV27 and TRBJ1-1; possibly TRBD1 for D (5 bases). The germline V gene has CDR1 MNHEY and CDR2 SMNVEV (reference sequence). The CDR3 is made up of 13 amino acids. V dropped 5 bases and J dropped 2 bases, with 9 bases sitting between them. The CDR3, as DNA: TGTGCCAGCAGTACACAGGTAAACACTGAAGCTTTCTTT. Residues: CASSTQVNTEAFF.

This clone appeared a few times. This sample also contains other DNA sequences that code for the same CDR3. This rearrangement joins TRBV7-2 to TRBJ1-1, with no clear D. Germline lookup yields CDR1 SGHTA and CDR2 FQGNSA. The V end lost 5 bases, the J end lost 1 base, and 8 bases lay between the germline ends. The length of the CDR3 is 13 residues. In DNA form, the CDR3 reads TGTGCCAGCAGCAGTACGGGGAACACTGAAGCTTTCTTT. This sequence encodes CASSSTGNTEAFF.

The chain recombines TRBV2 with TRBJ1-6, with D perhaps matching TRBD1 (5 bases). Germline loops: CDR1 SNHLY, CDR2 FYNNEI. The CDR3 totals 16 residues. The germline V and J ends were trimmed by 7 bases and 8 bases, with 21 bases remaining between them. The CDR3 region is CASKLDPGVLDSPLHF. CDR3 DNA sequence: TGTGCCAGCAAGTTAGACCCGGGGGTGTTGGATTCACCCCTCCACTTT.

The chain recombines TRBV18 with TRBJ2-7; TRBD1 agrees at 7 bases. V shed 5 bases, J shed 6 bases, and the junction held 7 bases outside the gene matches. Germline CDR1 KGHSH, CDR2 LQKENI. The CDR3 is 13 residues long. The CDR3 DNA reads TGTGCCAGCTCATACGGGACAGCGAGCGAGCAGTACTTC. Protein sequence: CASSYGTASEQYF.

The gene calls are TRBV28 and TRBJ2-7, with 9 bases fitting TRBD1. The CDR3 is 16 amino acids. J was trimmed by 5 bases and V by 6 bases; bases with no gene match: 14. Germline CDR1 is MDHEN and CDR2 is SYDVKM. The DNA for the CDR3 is TGTGCCAGCAGGGCCTCCGGGACAGGGTCTTTCGACGAGCAGTACTTC. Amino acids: CASRASGTGSFDEQYF.

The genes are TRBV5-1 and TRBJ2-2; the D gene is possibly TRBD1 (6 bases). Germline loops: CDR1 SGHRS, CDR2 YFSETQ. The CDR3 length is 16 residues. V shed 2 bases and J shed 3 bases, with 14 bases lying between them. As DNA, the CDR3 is TGCGCCAGCAGCTTCCCCACAGGGATGGACACCGGGGAGCTGTTTTTT. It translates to CASSFPTGMDTGELFF.

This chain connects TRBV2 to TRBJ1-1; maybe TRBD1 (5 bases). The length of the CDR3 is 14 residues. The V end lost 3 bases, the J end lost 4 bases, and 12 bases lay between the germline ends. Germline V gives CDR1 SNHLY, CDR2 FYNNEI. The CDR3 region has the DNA TGTGCCAGCAGTGAGTCGGGTCAGGGCACTGAAGCTTTCTTT. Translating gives CASSESGQGTEAFF.

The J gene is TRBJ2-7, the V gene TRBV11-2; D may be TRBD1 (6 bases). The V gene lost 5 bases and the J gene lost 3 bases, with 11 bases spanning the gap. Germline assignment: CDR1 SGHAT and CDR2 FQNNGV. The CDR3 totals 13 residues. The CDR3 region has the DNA TGTGCCAGCAGCCCGGACAGAATCTACGAGCAGTACTTC. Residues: CASSPDRIYEQYF. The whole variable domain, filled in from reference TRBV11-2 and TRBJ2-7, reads EAGVAQSPRYKIIEKRQSVAFWCNPISGHATLYWYQQILGQGPKLLIQFQNNGVVDDSQLPKDRFSAERLKGVDSTLKIQPAKLEDSAVYLCASSPDRIYEQYFGPGTRLTVT.

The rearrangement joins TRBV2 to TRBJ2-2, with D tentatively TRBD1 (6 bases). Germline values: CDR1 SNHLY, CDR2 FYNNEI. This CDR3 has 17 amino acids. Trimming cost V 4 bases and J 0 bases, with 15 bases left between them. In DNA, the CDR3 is TGTGCCAGCAGTGGTCCATTAACAGGGTCGAACACCGGGGAGCTGTTTTTT. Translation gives CASSGPLTGSNTGELFF.